These 28 T cell receptor beta chains were sequenced from one sample in a study of beta chain features in type 1 diabetes. The isolated RNA, all of it, was reverse transcribed, so expressed TCRB transcripts were what got sequenced. Repertoires were generated with immunoSEQ multiplex PCR, while TCRdb's copy carries only in-frame clones and drops some. The table lists 400,000 to 550,000 clones, roughly 10% of them singletons. Sample: naive CD4+ T cells from blood. The origin of the receptors is a woman under 30 in good health.

In this sample, this clone turned up a few times. This chain uses TRBV30 with TRBJ2-1; no reliable D call. CDR1 is GTSNPN, CDR2 SVGIG, per germline (reference sequence). The CDR3 consists of 15 residues. Trimming removed 3 bases from V and 0 bases from J, with 12 bases in between. For the CDR3, the DNA is TGTGCCTGGAGCTCCCGCTTCCGCTCCTACAATGAGCAGTTCTTC. This encodes CAWSSRFRSYNEQFF.

In DNA form, the CDR3 reads TGTGCCACCAGCAGAGTCAGGGACAGTCCAGAAAAACTGTTTTTT. This codes for CATSRVRDSPEKLFF. The chain uses TRBV15 and TRBJ1-4; 7 bases line up with TRBD1. V was pared by 1 base and J by 8 bases, with 7 bases of the junction left unmatched. Per germline, CDR1 LNHNV and CDR2 YYDKDF (reference sequence). The CDR3 is 15 amino acids.

The chain is built from TRBV6-4 and TRBJ2-7, with a weak D call TRBD1 (6 bases). Germline-derived CDR1 and CDR2 are MRHNA and SNTAGT. Trimming removed 6 bases from V and 6 bases from J, with 18 bases in between. CDR3 length equals 14 residues. The CDR3 reads CASRSRDKKGEQYV. CDR3 DNA sequence: TGTGCCAGCAGATCCCGGGACAAAAAAGGCGAGCAGTACGTC.

A few counts support this clone. The V and J genes are TRBV7-9 and TRBJ2-7; 9 bases match TRBD2. CDR1 and CDR2 from the germline V gene are SEHNR and FQNEAQ (reference sequence). The length of the CDR3 is 16 residues. After removal of 2 bases from V and 6 bases from J, the junction contained 11 bases not matched to a gene. The CDR3 loop reads CASSLHSGSLSGEQYF. CDR3 in DNA: TGTGCCAGCAGCTTACATAGCGGGAGTTTATCCGGCGAGCAGTACTTC.

For this clone: In the same sample, other DNA sequences code for this CDR3. The chain carries TRBV18 and TRBJ2-5; a weak D match, TRBD1 (6 bases). V lost 3 bases and J 4 bases, leaving 9 bases between the germline ends. The CDR3 covers 13 residues. CDR1 KGHSH and CDR2 LQKENI come from the germline V gene. The DNA of the CDR3 is TGTGCCAGCTCACCCAGGGGTGGAGAGACCCAGTACTTC. As protein: CASSPRGGETQYF.

This clone was seen a handful of times. This chain connects TRBV15 to TRBJ1-1, with 9 bases aligning to TRBD1. The CDR3 is made up of 13 amino acids. Germline values: CDR1 LNHNV, CDR2 YYDKDF (reference sequence). The ends lost 9 bases at V and 1 base at J; junction bases unmatched: 3. The CDR3 bases are TGTGCCACGCGACAGGGGGGGAACACTGAAGCTTTCTTT. Translating gives CATRQGGNTEAFF.

In its sample, this clone was seen a few times. V gene TRBV11-2 combines with J gene TRBJ2-7; 9 nucleotides match TRBD1. Losses at the gene ends were 6 bases for V and 6 bases for J; bases not matched to a gene: 12. Germline CDR1 SGHAT, CDR2 FQNNGV. The CDR3 is made up of 15 amino acids. CDR3 residues: CASSRSPGQGGEQYV. The CDR3 DNA follows: TGTGCCAGCAGTCGTTCACCGGGACAGGGTGGCGAGCAGTACGTC.

This clone was counted only a few times. CDR3 DNA: TGTGCCAGCAGTGAAGTGCTCAGCTCTTATGGCTACACCTTC. Translation: CASSEVLSSYGYTF. The rearrangement links TRBV2 to TRBJ1-2, with D hard to call. Between the trimmed V and J ends, which lost 1 base and 5 bases, there was a span of 11 bases. The CDR3 has 14 residues. Germline lookup yields CDR1 SNHLY and CDR2 FYNNEI.

This clone has a handful of counts. This chain uses TRBV4-2 with TRBJ1-1; D not certain. This CDR3 spans 12 amino acids. Trimming took 0 bases from V and 10 from J, leaving 9 bases between them. Germline V CDR1 and CDR2: LGHNA, YNFKEQ. CDR3 sequence reads: CASSQDNRRAFF. The CDR3 DNA reads as TGTGCCAGCAGCCAAGATAACCGGCGAGCTTTCTTT.

This clone came up a few times. The chain recombines TRBV1 with TRBJ2-7; the table's TRBD2 call for D was not verified on the DNA. TRBV1 is labeled a pseudogene. This CDR3 has 19 residues. The CDR3 sequence: CTSSQDLPSGSYLSYEQYF. In DNA, the CDR3 is TGCACCAGCAGCCAAGATCTTCCTAGCGGGAGCTACCTCTCCTACGAGCAGTACTTC.

Points on this clone: Other DNA sequences from this sample encode an identical CDR3 as well. V gene TRBV6-5 combines with J gene TRBJ2-1; possibly TRBD1 for D (6 bases). V dropped 5 bases and J dropped 0 bases, with 11 bases sitting between them. Per the germline V gene, CDR1 is MNHEY and CDR2 is SVGAGI. The CDR3 runs to 15 residues. The CDR3 DNA sequence: TGTGCCAGCAGTCCAGACAGGAGCTCCTACAATGAGCAGTTCTTC. Its protein product is CASSPDRSSYNEQFF.

This clone turned up a few times. The V gene is TRBV29-1, the J gene TRBJ2-7; no reliable D call. This CDR3 spans 11 amino acids. Germline V gene lookup returns CDR1 SQVTM and CDR2 ANQGSEA. V lost 2 bases and J 3 bases, leaving 5 bases between the germline ends. CDR3 nucleotide sequence: TGCAGCGTTGAAAAACACTACGAGCAGTACTTC. Protein product: CSVEKHYEQYF.

In its sample, this clone was seen a few times. This sequence joins TRBV27 and TRBJ2-1; perhaps TRBD1 as D (6 bases). This CDR3 is 13 amino acids long. The germline V and J ends were trimmed by 6 bases and 8 bases, with 14 bases remaining between them. The germline gives CDR1 MNHEY, CDR2 SMNVEV (reference sequence). CDR3 sequence reads: CASSPRGWDEQFF. DNA of the CDR3: TGTGCCAGCAGCCCCAGGGGTTGGGATGAGCAGTTCTTC.

The V and J genes are TRBV7-2 and TRBJ2-5, with D possibly TRBD2 on 6 matching bases. Germline V gene data show CDR1 as SGHTA and CDR2 as FQGNSA. V was clipped by 2 bases and J by 2 bases, with 9 bases between them. The CDR3 has 14 residues. The CDR3 DNA reads TGTGCCAGCAGCTTAAGCGGGCGGCAAGAGACCCAGTACTTC. Its translation: CASSLSGRQETQYF.

This chain uses TRBV25-1 with TRBJ2-7; TRBD1 agrees at 8 bases. The length of the CDR3 is 14 residues. CDR1 and CDR2 (germline): MGHDK, SYGVNS. The V gene end was trimmed by 4 bases and the J gene end by 6 bases; junction bases not matched to a gene: 8. CDR3 sequence (DNA): TGTGCCAGCAGTGGGACAGGGCGCTACGGCGAGCAGTACTTC. Its protein is CASSGTGRYGEQYF.

The CDR3 protein is CASSQALGQPQHF. The CDR3 nucleotides are TGTGCCAGCAGTCAGGCGCTGGGTCAGCCCCAGCATTTT. The chain combines TRBV7-2 with TRBJ1-5; the D is unclear. Germline V lookup: CDR1 SGHTA, CDR2 FQGNSA. This CDR3 has 13 residues. The germline V and J ends were trimmed by 6 bases and 6 bases, with 12 bases remaining between them. Looking up the rest from reference TRBV7-2 and TRBJ1-5 gives the full variable domain: GAGVSQSPSNKVTEKGKDVELRCDPISGHTALYWYRQSLGQGLEFLIYFQGNSAPDKSGLPSDRFSAERTGGSVSTLTIQRTQQEDSAVYLCASSQALGQPQHFGDGTRLSIL.

This clone was counted between two and nine times. The rearrangement joins TRBV29-1 to TRBJ1-1; no firm D call. The germline CDR1 and CDR2 sequences are SQVTM and ANQGSEA. The CDR3 is made up of 11 amino acids. With 3 bases removed from V and 7 bases from J, the gap between germline ends came to 9 bases. The DNA for the CDR3 is TGCAGCGTTGAGTGGAGGGATGAAGCTTTCTTT. Translated, it gives CSVEWRDEAFF.

This chain uses TRBV4-2 with TRBJ2-5; no definite D call. Trimming removed 1 base at V and 2 bases at J, with 11 bases between. The CDR3 is made up of 15 amino acids. Germline V gene data show CDR1 as LGHNA and CDR2 as YNFKEQ. The CDR3 here is CASSQGSGNQETQYF. The CDR3 DNA is TGTGCCAGCAGCCAAGGGTCTGGGAATCAAGAGACCCAGTACTTC.

The chain carries TRBV30 and TRBJ2-5; D is uncertain. Trimming pared 2 bases from V and 5 bases from J, leaving 12 bases between. Germline V gene lookup returns CDR1 GTSNPN and CDR2 SVGIG (reference sequence). The CDR3 consists of 13 residues. CDR3 residues: CAWSFESPETQYF. As DNA, the CDR3 is TGTGCCTGGAGTTTTGAGTCCCCGGAGACCCAGTACTTC.

The J gene is TRBJ1-1, the V gene TRBV2; D is ambiguous. There are 14 residues in the CDR3. Germline V CDR1 and CDR2: SNHLY, FYNNEI. V was clipped by 7 bases and J by 0 bases, with 12 bases between them. DNA of the CDR3: TGTGCCAGCATTACCCGGGCCATGAACACTGAAGCTTTCTTT. Translated: CASITRAMNTEAFF.

The chain couples TRBV11-1 to TRBJ2-3; D possibly uses TRBD1 or TRBD2 (5 bases each). V was trimmed by 3 bases and J by 2 bases, leaving 15 bases between them. The CDR3 covers 16 residues. The germline CDR1 and CDR2 sequences are SGHAT and FQDESV (reference sequence). CDR3 in amino acids: CASSLFGQGVTDTQYF. CDR3 bases: TGTGCCAGCAGCTTGTTCGGGCAGGGAGTCACAGATACGCAGTATTTT.

In this sample, this clone turned up a few times. The rearrangement uses TRBV29-1 and TRBJ2-3; 9 bases agree with TRBD1. Germline V gives CDR1 SQVTM, CDR2 ANQGSEA. The CDR3 contains 14 residues. V lost 7 bases and J lost 1; bases outside the gene matches: 6. The DNA for the CDR3 is TGCAGCGCCCACAGGGGGCCGGGCACAGATACGCAGTATTTT. Translated: CSAHRGPGTDTQYF.

The chain links TRBV7-9 to TRBJ2-7; either TRBD1 or TRBD2 may supply D (5 bases each). This CDR3 region has 17 residues. The V gene's germline CDR1 is SEHNR and CDR2 FQNEAQ (reference sequence). V was cut by 4 bases and J by 3 bases, with 22 bases left in between. CDR3 bases: TGTGCCAGCAGCTACCTCAGGGTCGAGGGAACCCACTACGAGCAGTACTTC. Its protein product is CASSYLRVEGTHYEQYF. Full variable domain (rest looked up from reference TRBV7-9 and TRBJ2-7): DTGVSQNPRHKITKRGQNVTFRCDPISEHNRLYWYRQTLGQGPEFLTYFQNEAQLEKSRLLSDRFSAERPKGSFSTLEIQRTEQGDSAMYLCASSYLRVEGTHYEQYFGPGTRLTVT.

This clone came up a few times. V is TRBV27 and J is TRBJ2-7; 9 nucleotides align to TRBD2. J gave up 11 bases and V 6 bases, and 14 bases lay outside the gene matches. The germline V gene encodes CDR1 MNHEY and CDR2 SMNVEV (reference sequence). The CDR3 has 14 amino acids. The CDR3 DNA follows: TGTGCCAGCAGGCCGCTTGGGCGGGAGGGCCCGGAGTACTTC. Translation: CASRPLGREGPEYF.

This clone was observed a few times. This chain uses TRBV7-8 with TRBJ2-5; tentative D call: TRBD1 (6 bases). The germline V and J ends were trimmed by 5 bases and 5 bases, with 15 bases remaining between them. CDR1 SGHVS and CDR2 FQNEAQ come from the germline V gene. The CDR3 is 14 residues long. The CDR3 region has the DNA TGTGCCAGCAGCGTGAACAGGGTACGGGAGACCCAGTACTTC. It codes for CASSVNRVRETQYF.

This clone has just a few counts. J is TRBJ2-1 and V is TRBV7-9; 7 nucleotides match TRBD2. V lost 3 bases and J lost 2; bases outside the gene matches: 4. CDR1 is SEHNR and CDR2 is FQNEAQ in the germline V gene (reference sequence). The CDR3 totals 15 residues. Written as DNA, the CDR3 is TGTGCCAGCAGCTTCGGCGGGAGCCCCTACAATGAGCAGTTCTTC. Translating gives CASSFGGSPYNEQFF.

The genes are TRBV18 and TRBJ2-2; D gene ambiguous. V was shortened by 0 bases and J by 4 bases, with 6 bases between the two germline ends. The CDR3 is made up of 14 amino acids. In germline, CDR1 is KGHSH, CDR2 LQKENI. The CDR3 loop reads CASSPPLVTGELFF. The CDR3 nucleotides read TGTGCCAGCTCACCACCGTTGGTCACCGGGGAGCTGTTTTTT. The variable domain in full, completed from reference TRBV18 and TRBJ2-2, reads NAGVMQNPRHLVRRRGQEARLRCSPMKGHSHVYWYRQLPEEGLKFMVYLQKENIIDESGMPKERFSAEFPKEGPSILRIQQVVRGDSAAYFCASSPPLVTGELFFGEGSRLTVL.

This clone has more than one count but fewer than ten. The gene calls are TRBV9 and TRBJ2-7; the D gene is possibly TRBD2 (5 bases). Trimming took off 2 bases at V and 0 bases at J, with 12 bases between the two ends. The V gene's germline CDR1 is SGDLS and CDR2 YYNGEE. The CDR3 covers 15 residues. This CDR3 is CASSVSGSGSYEQYV. CDR3 nucleotide sequence: TGTGCCAGCAGCGTCTCGGGGTCCGGCTCCTACGAGCAGTACGTC.